The sequence of this T cell receptor (beta chain) was determined in a study of identical twins. TCRdb re-analysed the 5' RACE reads in MiXCR, keeping a single row per CDR3 protein. The sample holds roughly 720,000 distinct CDR3 sequences; roughly 18% are singletons and the top ten take around 14%. Ten or more counts support this clonotype. V was clipped by 0 bases and J by 7 bases, with 9 bases between them. The CDR3 is 13 residues long. The same specimen was also included in a second study, on T cells expressing NK-cell markers.

This clonotype originated in a woman between 18 and 29 years old in good health. The sequencing input was PBMCs. The chain employs TRBV12-3 or TRBV12-4 and TRBJ1-1; D ambiguous. CDR3 coding DNA: TGTGCCAGCAGTTTAGCCCCCAAGGGTGAAGCTTTCTTT. Its protein product is CASSLAPKGEAFF.